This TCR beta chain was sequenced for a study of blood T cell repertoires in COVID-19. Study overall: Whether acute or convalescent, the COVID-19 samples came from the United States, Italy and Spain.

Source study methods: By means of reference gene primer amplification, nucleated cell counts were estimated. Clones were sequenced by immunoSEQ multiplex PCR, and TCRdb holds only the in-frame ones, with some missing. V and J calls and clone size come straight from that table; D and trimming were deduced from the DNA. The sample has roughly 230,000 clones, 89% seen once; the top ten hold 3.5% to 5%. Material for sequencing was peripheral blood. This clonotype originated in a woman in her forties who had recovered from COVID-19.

The CDR3 reads CASSAGTADQPQHF. The CDR3, as DNA: TGTGCCAGCAGCGCCGGGACAGCGGATCAGCCCCAGCATTTT. The chain combines TRBV9 with TRBJ1-5; 7 bases match TRBD1. Germline V CDR1 and CDR2: SGDLS, YYNGEE. With V trimmed by 3 bases and J by 5 bases, 5 bases remained unmatched. The CDR3 has 14 amino acids.